The next 25 T cell receptor beta chains were all read from a single sample in a study of T-cell memory formation after mild COVID-19. TCRdb redid the calling of the 5' RACE reads with MiXCR, one entry per CDR3 protein. The table shows around 250,000 distinct CDR3 sequences, with around 16% occurring only once. The sample comprised PBMCs or a T cell subset sorted from them (not recorded which). These receptors all come from a man aged 18 to 29 who had mild COVID-19 (a few samples of this study predate the infection). Cell type and time point are not known.

The chain joins TRBV27 to TRBJ2-1, with 9 bases fitting TRBD1. The CDR3 is made up of 17 amino acids. The germline gives CDR1 MNHEY, CDR2 SMNVEV (reference sequence). The trim removed 4 bases at V and 3 bases at J, leaving 10 bases unmatched. The CDR3 DNA sequence: TGTGCCAGCAGTTCCGCGATTACGGGACAGGGCTACAATGAGCAGTTCTTC. Residues: CASSSAITGQGYNEQFF.

The chain recombines TRBV5-6 with TRBJ2-7, with TRBD1 identical over 10 bases. This CDR3 is built from 13 residues. Germline V gene lookup returns CDR1 SGHDT and CDR2 YYEEEE. J was trimmed by 7 bases and V by 3 bases; bases with no gene match: 4. CDR3 sequence reads: CASSWDRGTEQYV. CDR3 bases: TGTGCCAGCAGCTGGGACAGGGGCACTGAGCAGTACGTC.

In this sample, this clonotype turned up many times. The genes are TRBV6-5 and TRBJ1-3, with 8 bases identical to TRBD1. The CDR3 is made up of 15 amino acids. The junction had 5 bases not matched to a gene; V was cut back by 5 bases and J by 2 bases. Germline-derived CDR1 and CDR2 are MNHEY and SVGAGI. The CDR3 region is CASSRQGFAGNTIYF. In DNA form, the CDR3 reads TGTGCCAGCAGTCGACAGGGGTTTGCTGGAAACACCATATATTTT.

This chain joins TRBV5-1 and TRBJ2-1, with 14 bases that match TRBD2. Germline CDR1 and CDR2: SGHRS and YFSETQ. Trimming cost V 0 bases and J 9 bases; bases outside gene matches: 5. There are 16 residues in the CDR3. The CDR3 DNA follows: TGCGCCAGCAGCTTGGGCGGGACTAGCGGGAGCGGTGAGCAGTTCTTC. It encodes CASSLGGTSGSGEQFF.

The V and J genes are TRBV30 and TRBJ1-2; D gene ambiguous. With 1 base removed from V and 2 bases from J, the gap between germline ends came to 5 bases. This CDR3 contains 12 residues. The germline V gene has CDR1 GTSNPN and CDR2 SVGIG (reference sequence). The CDR3 region is CAWSEDNYGYTF. The DNA of the CDR3 is TGTGCCTGGAGTGAGGACAACTATGGCTACACCTTC.

This clonotype has more than one count but fewer than ten. This chain uses TRBV20-1 with TRBJ2-7; TRBD1 agrees at 7 bases. V lost 6 bases, J lost 2 bases, and 7 bases stayed unmatched. From germline, CDR1 is DFQATT and CDR2 SNEGSKA (reference sequence). This CDR3 has 13 residues. The DNA of the CDR3 is TGCAGTGCCAACCGGGACAGCACCTACGAGCAGTACGTC. It encodes CSANRDSTYEQYV.

This chain uses TRBV6-5 with TRBJ1-5, with D perhaps TRBD1 (6 bases). Germline values: CDR1 MNHEY, CDR2 SVGAGI. The CDR3 runs to 13 residues. V was clipped by 4 bases and J by 6 bases, with 10 bases between them. The CDR3 nucleotides read TGTGCCAGCAGTTGGGGACAAGGTCAGCCCCAGCATTTT. Encoded protein: CASSWGQGQPQHF.

The CDR3 nucleotides read TGCAGTGCTAGAGATCCCTTGGGTATTGAGACCCAGTACTTC. Amino acids: CSARDPLGIETQYF. The chain couples TRBV20-1 to TRBJ2-5; D is unresolved. V was trimmed by 0 bases and J by 5 bases, leaving 13 bases between them. The CDR3 is made up of 14 amino acids. From germline, CDR1 is DFQATT and CDR2 SNEGSKA (reference sequence).

This clonotype was recorded a few times. V and J are TRBV7-6 and TRBJ1-6; 7 bases map to TRBD1. Germline CDR1 SGHVS, CDR2 FNYEAQ. V trimming: 6 bases; J trimming: 9 bases; junction bases outside the gene matches: 8. The CDR3 has 14 residues. DNA of the CDR3: TGTGCCAGCAGTCCTGGGACAGAAGGTTCACCCCTCCACTTT. It encodes CASSPGTEGSPLHF.

The V and J genes are TRBV2 and TRBJ2-1; the D is unclear. The germline gives CDR1 SNHLY, CDR2 FYNNEI. This CDR3 is built from 11 residues. The V end lost 6 bases, the J end lost 5 bases, and 5 bases lay between the germline ends. CDR3 nucleotides: TGTGCCAGCAGCACAGACAATGAGCAGTTCTTC. It codes for CASSTDNEQFF.

The gene calls are TRBV4-2 and TRBJ1-4, with D perhaps matching TRBD1 (5 bases). Germline V gene sequence: CDR1 LGHNA, CDR2 YNFKEQ. V shed 0 bases and J shed 10 bases, with 15 bases lying between them. The CDR3 covers 15 residues. Written as DNA, the CDR3 is TGTGCCAGCAGCCAAGATCCCGGCCAGGGAGTAAAACTGTTTTTT. This gives the protein CASSQDPGQGVKLFF.

This clonotype was counted ten times or more. This chain uses TRBV12-3 or TRBV12-4 with TRBJ1-5; D uncertain. V was cut by 1 base and J by 7 bases, with 11 bases left in between. The length of the CDR3 is 14 residues. The CDR3 protein is CASSLGWVSQPQHF. The DNA for the CDR3 is TGTGCCAGCAGTTTAGGGTGGGTCAGCCAGCCCCAGCATTTT.

The V and J genes are TRBV5-1 and TRBJ1-2; 9 positions match TRBD1. The ends lost 2 bases at V and 7 bases at J; junction bases unmatched: 12. The germline CDR1 and CDR2 sequences are SGHRS and YFSETQ. CDR3 length: 16 residues. The CDR3 sequence is CASSFAGTGSLGGYTF. CDR3 DNA: TGCGCCAGCAGCTTCGCCGGGACAGGGAGTTTGGGTGGCTACACCTTC.

This clonotype turned up a few times. The chain couples TRBV6-2 or TRBV6-3 to TRBJ1-5; D uncertain. The ends were cut back, 2 bases at V and 7 bases at J, with 9 bases in the middle. Germline-derived CDR1 and CDR2 are MNHEY and SVGEGT. This CDR3 comprises 13 residues. DNA of the CDR3: TGTGCCAGCAGTTACAATGAACGACAGCCCCAGCATTTT. Its protein is CASSYNERQPQHF.

This clonotype was detected ten times or more. This sequence joins TRBV15 and TRBJ2-5; D ambiguous. V was shortened by 3 bases and J by 4 bases, with 12 bases between the two germline ends. Germline CDR1 LNHNV, CDR2 YYDKDF (reference sequence). This CDR3 has 14 amino acids. This CDR3 reads CATSRSLGSETQYF. CDR3 sequence (DNA): TGTGCCACCAGCAGGTCTCTGGGCTCAGAGACCCAGTACTTC.

This clonotype has only a few counts. CDR3 in amino acids: CASSVQGADNEQFF. In nucleotides, the CDR3 is TGCGCCAGCAGCGTCCAGGGGGCGGACAATGAGCAGTTCTTC. The gene calls are TRBV5-1 and TRBJ2-1; 8 positions agree with TRBD1. V was pared by 4 bases and J by 5 bases, with 5 bases of the junction left unmatched. The germline V gene encodes CDR1 SGHRS and CDR2 YFSETQ. The CDR3 consists of 14 residues.

This clonotype was picked up a small number of times. The chain combines TRBV7-8 with TRBJ2-1; D remains unclear. V was cut by 5 bases and J by 8 bases, with 16 bases left in between. Per germline, CDR1 SGHVS and CDR2 FQNEAQ. The CDR3 sequence is 14 residues long. The DNA of the CDR3 is TGTGCCAGCAGCCCGCCTGGCCGGGCCCATGAGCAGTTCTTC. Its translation is CASSPPGRAHEQFF. Together with reference TRBV7-8 and TRBJ2-1, the CDR3 gives the full variable domain: GAGVSQSPRYKVAKRGQDVALRCDPISGHVSLFWYQQALGQGPEFLTYFQNEAQLDKSGLPSDRFFAERPEGSVSTLKIQRTQQEDSAVYLCASSPPGRAHEQFFGPGTRLTVL.

This clonotype appeared a few times. This rearrangement joins TRBV4-2 to TRBJ1-2; unclear D gene. The CDR3 length is 15 residues. V shed 5 bases and J shed 1 base, with 14 bases lying between them. Germline CDR1 and CDR2: LGHNA and YNFKEQ. CDR3 protein: CASSAPAGYNYGYTF. The CDR3, as DNA: TGTGCCAGCAGCGCTCCTGCGGGATATAACTATGGCTACACCTTC.

This clonotype appeared a few times. This rearrangement joins TRBV24-1 to TRBJ2-1; the D gene is possibly TRBD1 (5 bases). V lost 3 bases and J 8 bases, leaving 10 bases between the germline ends. The germline V gene encodes CDR1 KGHDR and CDR2 SFDVKD. The CDR3 extends over 13 amino acids. The CDR3 nucleotides read TGTGCCACCAGTGATAAAACGACAGATGAGCAGTTCTTC. This sequence encodes CATSDKTTDEQFF.

Only a few counts were recorded for this clonotype. The gene calls are TRBV7-9 and TRBJ2-7; no reliable D call. CDR1 is SEHNR and CDR2 is FQNEAQ in the germline V gene (reference sequence). V lost 4 bases and J 0 bases, leaving 13 bases between the germline ends. The CDR3 is made up of 15 amino acids. The CDR3 DNA reads TGTGCCAGCAGCTCGGGTCCACCGAGCTCCTACGAGCAGTACGTC. Translation gives CASSSGPPSSYEQYV.

The chain is built from TRBV6-2 or TRBV6-3 and TRBJ2-1; 8 positions agree with TRBD1. Germline V gene data show CDR1 as MNHEY and CDR2 as SVGEGT. Trimming cost V 5 bases and J 4 bases; bases outside gene matches: 10. The length of the CDR3 is 16 residues. CDR3 nucleotide sequence: TGTGCCAGCAGTGGCAGGGGGCGGACCCGTTACAATGAGCAGTTCTTC. Protein product: CASSGRGRTRYNEQFF.

Here the CDR3 reads CASSLGASGGSTDTQYF. The CDR3, as DNA: TGCGCCAGCAGCTTGGGGGCTAGCGGGGGCTCAACAGATACGCAGTATTTT. The chain is built from TRBV5-1 and TRBJ2-3, with TRBD2 matching 10 bases. This CDR3 region has 17 residues. J lost 3 bases, V lost 0 bases, and 7 bases had no gene match. Germline V gene lookup returns CDR1 SGHRS and CDR2 YFSETQ.

CDR3: CSATTWGSGTGELFF. Written as DNA, the CDR3 is TGCAGTGCTACAACGTGGGGGAGTGGCACCGGGGAGCTGTTTTTT. The chain couples TRBV20-1 to TRBJ2-2; D assignment may be TRBD1 or TRBD2 (5 bases each). This CDR3 spans 15 amino acids. Germline CDR1 is DFQATT and CDR2 is SNEGSKA (reference sequence). V lost 4 bases, J lost 4 bases, and 16 bases lay in between.

A few counts support this clonotype. This sequence joins TRBV6-2 or TRBV6-3 and TRBJ2-7, with a possible D match to TRBD2 (6 bases). V was clipped by 7 bases and J by 4 bases, with 14 bases between them. The CDR3 loop spans 13 amino acids. CDR1 is MNHEY and CDR2 is SVGEGT in the germline V gene. The CDR3 DNA reads TGTGCCAGCACCGACGCGGGGATATACGAGCAGTACTTC. This encodes CASTDAGIYEQYF.

This clonotype was seen a few times. The V gene is TRBV30, the J gene TRBJ1-6; D unresolved. Trimming pared 2 bases from V and 0 bases from J, leaving 5 bases between. Germline V gene lookup returns CDR1 GTSNPN and CDR2 SVGIG (reference sequence). The CDR3 contains 14 residues. DNA of the CDR3: TGTGCCTGGAGTAGACGCTCCTATAATTCACCCCTCCACTTT. Amino acids: CAWSRRSYNSPLHF.